One sample yielded the 18 T cell receptor beta chains listed below, sequenced in a study of vaccination effects on CD4 cells after COVID-19. Assay: immunoSEQ multiplex PCR; the TCRdb copy retains only in-frame clones and omits some. There are tens of thousands of clones in the sample; 74% occur only once, and under 20% lies in the top ten. Antigen-specific CD4+ T cells were expanded (with viral peptide pools) by the ViraFEST assay ahead of sequencing. A roughly ten-day culture period preceded the isolation of CD4+ T cells. Everyone in the study got two shots of either the BNT162b2 or mRNA-1273 vaccine. No antigens are known for them. The material was CD4+ T cells from PBMCs cultured with HCoV-OC43 spike peptides, obtained after COVID-19 vaccination. Indicated subset: HCoV-OC43 spike overlapping peptide pool stimulation. Receptors were obtained from a human donor who received a COVID-19 vaccine.

This chain uses TRBV11-2 with TRBJ2-1; the match to TRBD2 covers 10 bases. The CDR3 has 15 amino acids. V lost 0 bases and J lost 7; bases outside the gene matches: 3. Germline V CDR1 and CDR2: SGHAT, FQNNGV. The CDR3 sequence is CASSLELAGTNEQFF. In DNA, the CDR3 is TGTGCCAGCAGCTTAGAACTAGCGGGGACAAATGAGCAGTTCTTC.

This clone came up once. J is TRBJ2-3 and V is TRBV30, with 8 nucleotides matching TRBD1. This CDR3 has 14 residues. Per germline, CDR1 GTSNPN and CDR2 SVGIG (reference sequence). V dropped 5 bases and J dropped 1; count of bases not matched to a gene: 5. The CDR3 region has the DNA TGTGCCTGGCAGGGGGCACGCCGCACAGATACGCAGTATTTT. Its protein product is CAWQGARRTDTQYF.

CDR3 coding DNA: TGTGCCAGCAGCCAAGGCGGAAGGATGTGGGAGAATACGCAGTATTTT. This sequence encodes CASSQGGRMWENTQYF. This chain uses TRBV3-1 (or the pseudogene TRBV3-2) with TRBJ2-3; TRBD2 is a possible D gene (5 bases). CDR1 and CDR2 from the germline V gene are LGHDT and YNNKEL (reference sequence). Deletions cut 1 base from V and 7 bases from J, with 18 bases between. The CDR3 has 16 amino acids.

In its sample, this clone was seen once. The rearrangement links TRBV3-1 (or the pseudogene TRBV3-2) to TRBJ1-5; D remains ambiguous. Trimming left V 1 base short and J 2 bases short, with 3 bases between. This CDR3 is 13 amino acids long. The germline V gene encodes CDR1 LGHDT and CDR2 YNNKEL (reference sequence). The CDR3 region has the DNA TGTGCCAGCAGCCAAGGAGGCAATCAGCCCCAGCATTTT. It codes for CASSQGGNQPQHF.

J is TRBJ2-7 and V is TRBV29-1, with TRBD1 matching over 9 bases. The CDR3 is 13 residues long. Per the germline V gene, CDR1 is SQVTM and CDR2 is ANQGSEA. The V and J ends lost 6 bases and 6 bases, in that order; junction bases with no gene match: 9. The CDR3 sequence is CSVKGQGMREQYF. As DNA, the CDR3 is TGCAGCGTCAAAGGACAGGGGATGCGCGAGCAGTACTTC.

The chain links TRBV11-3 to TRBJ2-2; D ambiguous. CDR3 size: 13 residues. The V gene lost 0 bases and the J gene lost 5 bases, with 4 bases spanning the gap. Germline CDR1 reads SGHNT; CDR2 reads YENEEA. The CDR3 sequence is CASSLEQTGELFF. The CDR3 DNA is TGTGCCAGCAGCTTAGAGCAGACCGGGGAGCTGTTTTTT. Full variable domain (outside the CDR3, taken from reference TRBV11-3 and TRBJ2-2): EAGVVQSPRYKIIEKKQPVAFWCNPISGHNTLYWYLQNLGQGPELLIRYENEEAVDDSQLPKDRFSAERLKGVDSTLKIQPAELGDSAVYLCASSLEQTGELFFGEGSRLTVL.

The chain links TRBV12-2 to TRBJ1-5; TRBD1 is the table's D call, not checked against the DNA. TRBV12-2 is assigned pseudogene status. The CDR3 extends over 15 amino acids. In DNA form, the CDR3 reads TGTGCAAGTCGCTTTGTACAGGGCCACAATCAGCCCCAGCATTTT. Translated, it gives CASRFVQGHNQPQHF.

This chain joins TRBV24-1 and TRBJ1-1; TRBD1 might be the D (6 bases). This CDR3 comprises 15 residues. With 3 bases removed from V and 4 bases from J, the gap between germline ends came to 14 bases. Per germline, CDR1 KGHDR and CDR2 SFDVKD. The CDR3 here is CATSDRGRSSTEAFF. CDR3 DNA: TGTGCCACCAGTGATCGGGGGCGCTCGAGCACTGAAGCTTTCTTT.

This clone was recorded a few times. The chain recombines TRBV10-3 with TRBJ2-7, with D uncertain. The CDR3 loop spans 14 amino acids. V was pared by 6 bases and J by 2 bases, with 14 bases between. CDR1 and CDR2 (germline): ENHRY, SYGVKD. CDR3 loop: CAIRDRRHAYEQYF. In DNA form, the CDR3 reads TGTGCCATCAGGGACCGACGACATGCCTACGAGCAGTACTTC.

V usage is TRBV5-6 and J usage is TRBJ1-2; TRBD1 matches at 9 bases. The V and J ends lost 0 bases and 8 bases, in that order; junction bases with no gene match: 14. This CDR3 spans 17 amino acids. Germline V lookup: CDR1 SGHDT, CDR2 YYEEEE. CDR3 in amino acids: CASSLVGRWDRARGYTF. CDR3 sequence (DNA): TGTGCCAGCAGCTTGGTCGGCAGATGGGACAGGGCTAGGGGCTACACCTTC.

The chain joins TRBV18 to TRBJ2-2; weak D call: TRBD1 (6 bases). The CDR3 runs 14 residues. Trimming pared 6 bases from V and 5 bases from J, leaving 13 bases between. In germline, CDR1 is KGHSH, CDR2 LQKENI. CDR3 coding DNA: TGTGCCAGCTCGGTACAGGGAGAAACCGGGGAGCTGTTTTTT. Encoded protein: CASSVQGETGELFF.

The rearrangement joins TRBV6-6 to TRBJ1-2, with 7 positions matching TRBD1. The CDR3 is 13 amino acids. Germline trimming cut 6 bases from V and 6 bases from J; bases unmatched to any gene: 7. Germline values: CDR1 MNHNY, CDR2 SVGAGI (reference sequence). CDR3: CASSTQGRHGYTF. The CDR3 DNA follows: TGTGCCAGCAGCACACAGGGGAGGCATGGCTACACCTTC.

J is TRBJ2-7 and V is TRBV6-1; the D gene could be TRBD1 or TRBD2 (5 bases each). The germline CDR1 and CDR2 sequences are MNHNS and SASEGT. The CDR3 consists of 17 residues. Trimming pared 3 bases from V and 6 bases from J, leaving 24 bases between. The CDR3 DNA reads as TGTGCCAGCAGTGATCCCACCGGGGCCGGGTATCTGTCCGAGCAGTACTTC. Amino acid sequence: CASSDPTGAGYLSEQYF.

The chain uses TRBV10-2 and TRBJ2-5, with a possible D match to TRBD1 (7 bases). The CDR3 consists of 14 residues. Germline CDR1 and CDR2: WSHSY and SAAADI. V gave up 6 bases and J gave up 1 base, with 12 bases separating them. The DNA for the CDR3 is TGCGCCAGCAGGAACAGGGGACTCCAAGAGACCCAGTACTTC. Protein sequence: CASRNRGLQETQYF.

The chain couples TRBV30 to TRBJ2-2; a weak D match, TRBD2 (5 bases). This CDR3 has 15 residues. Per the germline V gene, CDR1 is GTSNPN and CDR2 is SVGIG (reference sequence). Trimming stripped 3 bases from V and 0 bases from J, with 11 bases between. CDR3 amino acids: CAWSALGANTGELFF. Here the CDR3 DNA reads TGTGCCTGGAGCGCTCTCGGGGCGAACACCGGGGAGCTGTTTTTT.

The J gene is TRBJ1-1, the V gene TRBV2; 9 bases align to TRBD1. V was pared by 6 bases and J by 0 bases, with 8 bases of the junction left unmatched. The CDR3 covers 16 residues. Germline CDR1 and CDR2: SNHLY and FYNNEI. The CDR3 here is CASRKTGGNVNTEAFF. As DNA, the CDR3 is TGTGCCAGCAGAAAAACAGGGGGCAACGTGAACACTGAAGCTTTCTTT.

The rearrangement joins TRBV15 to TRBJ1-2; D uncertain. Germline V gene sequence: CDR1 LNHNV, CDR2 YYDKDF (reference sequence). The length of the CDR3 is 13 residues. Trimming took off 4 bases at V and 0 bases at J, with 6 bases between the two ends. This CDR3 reads CATSIGTNYGYTF. The CDR3 DNA reads TGTGCCACCAGCATTGGGACTAACTATGGCTACACCTTC.

The chain joins TRBV5-1 to TRBJ1-2; D perhaps matches TRBD1 (6 bases). The CDR3 sequence is 14 residues long. With 2 bases removed from V and 2 bases from J, the gap between germline ends came to 10 bases. CDR1 is SGHRS, CDR2 YFSETQ, per germline. The CDR3 is CASSLQGMNYGYTF. In DNA, the CDR3 is TGCGCCAGCAGCTTACAGGGAATGAACTATGGCTACACCTTC.